A selection of T cell receptor beta chains follows, all from one sample in a study of T cells in Graves' hyperthyroidism and ophthalmopathy. TCRdb fed the multiplex PCR reads into MiXCR, producing one record per CDR3 protein. The sample holds around 600,000 distinct CDR3 sequences; around 15% are singletons and the top ten take roughly an eighth. Input material: blood. The receptor set was obtained from a woman in her forties or fifties with Graves' ophthalmopathy. The CDR3 runs from the conserved cysteine through the conserved F or W. D genes are given only for firm matches. Only part of the rows carry a size: once, few, many, or a class if the clone is expanded.

cdr3_length d_call j_call v_call clone_size cdr3_aa cdr3_nt
16 TRBD1 TRBJ2-2 TRBV5-1 many CASSLFPRGRTGELFF TGCGCCAGCAGCTTATTCCCCAGGGGGCGGACCGGGGAGCTGTTTTTT
18 TRBD2 TRBJ2-1 TRBV5-6 many CASSFDGLAGVSYNEQFF TGTGCCAGCAGCTTCGACGGACTAGCGGGAGTTTCCTACAATGAGCAGTTCTTC
18 TRBD2 TRBJ2-7 TRBV4-1 NA CASSQDHPATSGSYEQYF TGCGCCAGCAGCCAAGACCACCCCGCGACTAGCGGGAGTTACGAGCAGTACTTC
14 TRBD1 TRBJ1-5 TRBV7-9 many CASSSGTGGWPQHF TGTGCCAGCAGCTCCGGGACAGGAGGATGGCCCCAGCATTTT
14 NA TRBJ1-2 TRBV6-5 NA CASSYSMERRGYTF TGTGCCAGCAGTTACTCGATGGAGCGACGGGGCTACACCTTC
12 NA TRBJ2-3 TRBV11-2 many CASSQNTDTQYF TGTGCCAGCAGCCAAAACACAGATACGCAGTATTTT
14 NA TRBJ2-5 TRBV27 many CASSSRDWQETQYF TGTGCCAGCAGTTCAAGGGACTGGCAAGAGACCCAGTACTTC
15 TRBD2 TRBJ2-1 TRBV7-9 few CASSPTGTKYNEQFF TGTGCCAGCAGCCCTACCGGGACTAAGTACAATGAGCAGTTCTTC
17 NA TRBJ2-2 TRBV9 few CASSVPLLGGEVGELFF TGTGCCAGCAGCGTCCCTCTCTTGGGGGGAGAGGTCGGGGAGCTGTTTTTT
16 NA TRBJ2-4 TRBV15 few CATSRVSPGLNDIQYF TGTGCCACCAGCAGAGTGAGCCCCGGACTAAATGACATTCAGTACTTC
15 NA TRBJ2-1 TRBV9 NA CASSTKGSSYNEQFF TGTGCCAGCAGCACGAAGGGAAGTTCCTACAATGAGCAGTTCTTC
18 NA TRBJ2-6 TRBV19 NA CASSRAGHFLSGANVLTF TGTGCCAGTAGTAGGGCGGGACACTTCCTCTCTGGGGCCAACGTCCTGACTTTC
14 NA TRBJ2-1 TRBV12-3/TRBV12-4 NA CASSLDSSYNEQFF TGTGCCAGCAGTCTGGACAGCTCCTACAATGAGCAGTTCTTC
16 TRBD1 TRBJ2-4 TRBV7-9 many CASRPTFRDSDNIQYF TGTGCCAGCAGACCCACCTTCCGGGACAGCGACAACATTCAGTACTTC
17 TRBD2 TRBJ2-1 TRBV4-3 few CASSQGRTSGRNNEQFF TGCGCCAGCAGCCAAGGGAGGACTAGCGGGAGGAACAATGAGCAGTTCTTC
15 TRBD2 TRBJ2-1 TRBV20-1 many CSAGSLAGVRSEQFF TGCAGTGCTGGTTCGCTAGCGGGTGTTAGGAGTGAGCAGTTCTTC
14 TRBD1 TRBJ1-1 TRBV20-1 NA CSASAGTGNTEAFF TGCAGTGCTAGCGCCGGGACAGGGAACACTGAAGCTTTCTTT
15 NA TRBJ1-1 TRBV30 many CAWTATITLNTEAFF TGTGCCTGGACGGCAACGATCACTTTGAACACTGAAGCTTTCTTT
11 NA TRBJ2-5 TRBV20-1 NA CSAKVRETQYF TGCAGTGCTAAAGTGAGGGAGACCCAGTACTTC